The clone carrying this T cell receptor (beta chain) has just a few counts. Its antigen is undetermined. This sample stems from a study of T cells in localized non-small cell lung cancer. Study-wide points: Uninvolved nearby lung showed the greatest T cell clonality, exceeding that found in tumor. Adjacent lung had a median about 55 of the 100 largest tumor clones.

The data were produced by immunoSEQ multiplex PCR, yet TCRdb's version contains in-frame clones alone and is incomplete. The sample carries 15,000 to 20,000 clones, around 81% recorded once. This receptor was obtained from a female donor older than 55 with stage I lung adenocarcinoma. The sample was peripheral blood, taken before any cancer treatment.

The CDR3, as DNA: TGTGCCAGCCTGGAGGGACAGGGAGCCACTGAAGCTTTCTTT. Encoded protein: CASLEGQGATEAFF. This sequence joins TRBV19 and TRBJ1-1; TRBD1 agrees at 9 bases. J gave up 4 bases and V 9 bases, and 9 bases lay outside the gene matches. Germline lookup yields CDR1 LNHDA and CDR2 SQIVND (reference sequence). The CDR3 runs 14 residues.